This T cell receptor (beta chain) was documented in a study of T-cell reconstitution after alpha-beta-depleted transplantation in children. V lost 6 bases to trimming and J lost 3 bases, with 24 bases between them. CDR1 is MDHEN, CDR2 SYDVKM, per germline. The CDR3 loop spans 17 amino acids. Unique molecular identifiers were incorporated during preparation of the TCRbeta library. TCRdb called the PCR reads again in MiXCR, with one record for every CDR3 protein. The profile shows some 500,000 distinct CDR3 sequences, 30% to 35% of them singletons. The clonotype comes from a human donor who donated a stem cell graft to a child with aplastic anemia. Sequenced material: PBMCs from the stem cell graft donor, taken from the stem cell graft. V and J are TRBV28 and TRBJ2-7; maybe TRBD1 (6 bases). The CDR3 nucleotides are TGTGCCAGCAGCTTACGCGTGGGACACCGGATAGGCTACGAGCAGTACTTC. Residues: CASSLRVGHRIGYEQYF.